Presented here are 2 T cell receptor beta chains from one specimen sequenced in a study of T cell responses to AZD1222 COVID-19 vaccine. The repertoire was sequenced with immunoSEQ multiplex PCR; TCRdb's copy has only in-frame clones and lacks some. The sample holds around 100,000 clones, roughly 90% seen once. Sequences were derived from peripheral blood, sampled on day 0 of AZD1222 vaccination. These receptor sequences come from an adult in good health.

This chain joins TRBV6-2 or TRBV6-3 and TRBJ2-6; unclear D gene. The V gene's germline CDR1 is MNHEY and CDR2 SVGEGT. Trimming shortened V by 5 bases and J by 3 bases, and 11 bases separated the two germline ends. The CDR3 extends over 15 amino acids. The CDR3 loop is CASSTALRGANVLTF. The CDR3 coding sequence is TGTGCCAGCAGTACCGCCCTACGTGGGGCCAACGTCCTGACTTTC.

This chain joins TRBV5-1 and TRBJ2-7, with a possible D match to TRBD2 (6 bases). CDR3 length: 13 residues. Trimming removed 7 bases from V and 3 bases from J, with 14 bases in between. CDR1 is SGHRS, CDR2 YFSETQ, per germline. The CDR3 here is CASGRDSVYEQYF. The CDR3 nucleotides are TGCGCCAGCGGCCGGGACTCTGTCTACGAGCAGTACTTC.